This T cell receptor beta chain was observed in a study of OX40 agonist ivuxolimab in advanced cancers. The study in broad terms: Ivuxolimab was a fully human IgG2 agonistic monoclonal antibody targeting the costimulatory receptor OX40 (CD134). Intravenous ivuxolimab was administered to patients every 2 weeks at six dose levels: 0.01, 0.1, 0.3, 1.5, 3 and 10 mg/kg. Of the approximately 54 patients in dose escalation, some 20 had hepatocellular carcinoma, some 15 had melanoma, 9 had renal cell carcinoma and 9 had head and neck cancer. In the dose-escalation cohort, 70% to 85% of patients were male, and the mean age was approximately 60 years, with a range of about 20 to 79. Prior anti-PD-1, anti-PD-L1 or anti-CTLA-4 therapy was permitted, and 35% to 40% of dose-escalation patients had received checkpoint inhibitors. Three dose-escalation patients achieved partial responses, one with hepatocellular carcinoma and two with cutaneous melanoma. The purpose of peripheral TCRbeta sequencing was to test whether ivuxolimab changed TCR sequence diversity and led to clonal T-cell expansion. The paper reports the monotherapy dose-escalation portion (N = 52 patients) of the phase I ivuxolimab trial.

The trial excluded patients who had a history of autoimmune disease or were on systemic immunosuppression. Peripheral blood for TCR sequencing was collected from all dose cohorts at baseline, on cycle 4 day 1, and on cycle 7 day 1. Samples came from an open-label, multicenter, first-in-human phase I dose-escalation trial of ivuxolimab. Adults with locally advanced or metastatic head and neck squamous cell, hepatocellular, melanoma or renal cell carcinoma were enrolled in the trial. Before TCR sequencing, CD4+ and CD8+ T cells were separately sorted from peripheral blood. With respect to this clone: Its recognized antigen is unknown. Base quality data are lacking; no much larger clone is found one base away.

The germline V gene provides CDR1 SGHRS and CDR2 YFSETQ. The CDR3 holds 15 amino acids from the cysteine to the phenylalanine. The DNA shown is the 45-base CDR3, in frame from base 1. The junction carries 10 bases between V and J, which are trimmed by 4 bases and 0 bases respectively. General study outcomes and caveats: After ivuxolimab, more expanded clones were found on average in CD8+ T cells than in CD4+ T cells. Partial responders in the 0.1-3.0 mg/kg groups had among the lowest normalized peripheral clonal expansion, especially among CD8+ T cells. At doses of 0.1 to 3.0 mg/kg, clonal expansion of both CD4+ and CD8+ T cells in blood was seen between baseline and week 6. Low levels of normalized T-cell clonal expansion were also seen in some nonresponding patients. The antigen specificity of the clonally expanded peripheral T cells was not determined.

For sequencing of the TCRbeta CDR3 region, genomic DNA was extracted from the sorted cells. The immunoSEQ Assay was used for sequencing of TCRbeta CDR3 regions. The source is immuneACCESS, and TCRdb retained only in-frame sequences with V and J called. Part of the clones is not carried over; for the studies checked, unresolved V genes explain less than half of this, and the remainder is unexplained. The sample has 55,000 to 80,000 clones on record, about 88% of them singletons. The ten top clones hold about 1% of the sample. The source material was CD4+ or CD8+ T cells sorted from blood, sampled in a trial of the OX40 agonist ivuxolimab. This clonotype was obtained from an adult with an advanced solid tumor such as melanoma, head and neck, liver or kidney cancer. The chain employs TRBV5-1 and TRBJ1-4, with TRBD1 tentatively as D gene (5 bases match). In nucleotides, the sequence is TGCGCCAGCAGCCCGGGACGGACAACTAATGAAAAACTGTTTTTT. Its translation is CASSPGRTTNEKLFF.